The clone carrying this TCR beta chain was seen more than once but under ten times. These data originate in a study of blood T cell repertoires in COVID-19. Turning to the study itself: The study drew acute and convalescent COVID-19 samples from the United States, Italy and Spain. Sample material is recorded as cDNA or gDNA derived from T cells, B-cell-depleted T cells, or PBMCs.

Using immunoSEQ multiplex PCR, the repertoire was profiled, and TCRdb retains in-frame clones only, with some absent. The table records more than 150,000 clones, 85% to 90% of them present only once. Germline V gene sequence: CDR1 SGHRS, CDR2 YFSETQ. The CDR3 sequence is 15 residues long. Unmatched junction bases numbered 10, after V lost 1 base and J lost 7 bases. Sequencing input: peripheral blood. The V and J genes are TRBV5-1 and TRBJ1-1; 7 nucleotides line up with TRBD1. This sequence originates from a woman between 18 and 29 years old who had recovered from COVID-19. The CDR3 region has the DNA TGCGCCAGCAGCTTGTCCCGACAGGGCGCCCGTGAAGCTTTCTTT. Protein sequence: CASSLSRQGAREAFF.